Each of the 27 T cell receptor beta chains below was sequenced from the same sample in a study of cytomegalovirus exposure and HLA in healthy donors (dated by TCRdb to about 2017). Libraries came from the immunoSEQ multiplex PCR assay. The multiplex PCR relied on a mix of 60 forward primers for TCR Vbeta segments and 13 reverse primers for TCR Jbeta segments. TCRdb limited this immuneACCESS table to in-frame rearrangements with V and J called. A share of clones is missing; checked studies link under half to unresolved V genes, and the rest is unexplained. This sample comprises 150,000 to 200,000 clones, approximately 80% of them detected only once. The top ten clonotypes cover approximately 15% of the sample. Material for sequencing was PBMCs. These receptors were collected from a woman aged 40 to 55 in good health and CMV-seronegative.

V is TRBV7-7 and J is TRBJ1-2; 9 bases match TRBD1. The CDR3 has 19 residues. The trim removed 5 bases at V and 4 bases at J, leaving 20 bases unmatched. CDR1 and CDR2 (germline): SSHAT, FNYEAQ (reference sequence). The CDR3 coding sequence is TGTGCCAGCAGCCCCAACCCCCCCCCGGGACAGGGATACGGCTATGGCTACACCTTC. This codes for CASSPNPPPGQGYGYGYTF.

This chain connects TRBV18 to TRBJ2-5, with a weak D call TRBD2 (6 bases). The CDR3 contains 14 residues. Germline lookup yields CDR1 KGHSH and CDR2 LQKENI. V was shortened by 2 bases and J by 4 bases, with 11 bases between the two germline ends. The CDR3 bases are TGTGCCAGCTCACCAGCGACGGAGGGAGAGACCCAGTACTTC. Translated: CASSPATEGETQYF.

The chain uses TRBV11-2 and TRBJ1-2; D is ambiguous. The CDR3 is 16 residues long. Per germline, CDR1 SGHAT and CDR2 FQNNGV. The V end was cut by 4 bases, the J end by 0 bases, with 15 bases between. The CDR3 loop reads CASSSGWRRTNYGYTF. DNA of the CDR3: TGTGCCAGCAGCTCAGGTTGGCGCAGAACTAACTATGGCTACACCTTC.

J is TRBJ2-3 and V is TRBV4-1, with 8 bases identical to TRBD2. The CDR3 runs to 16 residues. Germline CDR1 and CDR2: MGHRA and YSYEKL. Unmatched junction bases numbered 2, after V lost 0 bases and J lost 0 bases. CDR3 region: CASSQEAGVSTDTQYF. CDR3 nucleotides: TGCGCCAGCAGCCAAGAAGCGGGGGTGAGCACAGATACGCAGTATTTT.

CDR3 protein: CASSRSGTNQPQHF. CDR3 nucleotides: TGTGCCAGCTCACGTTCTGGGACAAATCAGCCCCAGCATTTT. The chain employs TRBV18 and TRBJ1-5; possibly TRBD1 for D (6 bases). V lost 4 bases, J lost 4 bases, and 11 bases lay in between. The germline CDR1 and CDR2 sequences are KGHSH and LQKENI. The CDR3 spans 14 residues.

This chain uses TRBV14 with TRBJ1-1; tentative D call: TRBD1 (5 bases). The CDR3 totals 15 residues. The germline V gene has CDR1 SGHDN and CDR2 FVKESK. Trimming shortened V by 0 bases and J by 5 bases, and 13 bases separated the two germline ends. In nucleotides, the CDR3 is TGTGCCAGCAGCCAAGACCTTTGGGGGGGGACTGAAGCTTTCTTT. Amino acids: CASSQDLWGGTEAFF. The whole variable domain, filled in from reference TRBV14 and TRBJ1-1, reads EAGVTQFPSHSVIEKGQTVTLRCDPISGHDNLYWYRRVMGKEIKFLLHFVKESKQDESGMPNNRFLAERTGGTYSTLKVQPAELEDSGVYFCASSQDLWGGTEAFFGQGTRLTVV.

The rearrangement uses TRBV4-3 and TRBJ2-5, with D hard to call. The DNA end lines up better with TRBJ2-7; the J call may be wrong. CDR3 length equals 14 residues. Germline-derived CDR1 and CDR2 are LGHNA and YSLEER. CDR3 coding DNA: TGCGCCAGCAGCCCTTTTGGTGGGGCCTACGAGCAGTACTTC. It specifies CASSPFGGAYEQYF.

The chain couples TRBV28 to TRBJ2-5; 9 bases agree with TRBD2. There are 13 residues in the CDR3. The germline V gene has CDR1 MDHEN and CDR2 SYDVKM. After removal of 8 bases from V and 3 bases from J, the junction contained 4 bases not matched to a gene. This CDR3 reads CASRSSGKETQYF. The CDR3 DNA reads TGTGCCAGCCGATCTAGCGGGAAAGAGACCCAGTACTTC.

The V gene is TRBV5-4, the J gene TRBJ1-3; 8 nucleotides match TRBD1. V lost 7 bases, J lost 3 bases, and 3 bases stayed unmatched. The CDR3 is made up of 13 amino acids. Per germline, CDR1 SGHNT and CDR2 YYREEE (reference sequence). Written as DNA, the CDR3 is TGTGCCAGCGGGGGGACAGGTGGAAACACCATATATTTT. Its protein is CASGGTGGNTIYF.

The chain couples TRBV28 to TRBJ2-7, with D unclear. Germline CDR1 is MDHEN and CDR2 is SYDVKM. CDR3 length equals 13 residues. Between the trimmed V and J ends, which lost 5 bases and 1 base, there was a span of 9 bases. The CDR3 region is CASSVQWSYEQYF. The DNA of the CDR3 is TGTGCCAGCAGTGTGCAGTGGTCCTACGAGCAGTACTTC.

This chain connects TRBV28 to TRBJ1-1; the match to TRBD1 covers 12 bases. V was clipped by 5 bases and J by 1 base; unmatched bases: 8. CDR1 is MDHEN, CDR2 SYDVKM, per germline. The length of the CDR3 is 17 residues. Written as DNA, the CDR3 is TGTGCCAGCAGTGGACCGGGACAGGGGGCGGGGAACACTGAAGCTTTCTTT. As protein: CASSGPGQGAGNTEAFF.

The chain recombines TRBV28 with TRBJ2-2, with D possibly matching TRBD1 (5 bases). The CDR3 has 13 residues. V was clipped by 8 bases and J by 2 bases, with 9 bases between them. Germline CDR1 is MDHEN and CDR2 is SYDVKM. CDR3 nucleotide sequence: TGTGCCAGCTTCGACAGAAACACCGGGGAGCTGTTTTTT. This sequence encodes CASFDRNTGELFF.

The V gene is TRBV5-5, the J gene TRBJ1-5; D is unresolved. The CDR3 length is 15 residues. Trimming removed 5 bases from V and 3 bases from J, with 15 bases in between. Germline V gene data show CDR1 as SGHKS and CDR2 as YYEKEE (reference sequence). The CDR3 is CASRPGRVNNQPQHF. The CDR3 nucleotides read TGTGCCAGCAGACCCGGGAGGGTTAACAATCAGCCCCAGCATTTT.

V and J are TRBV10-3 and TRBJ2-2; D may be TRBD2 (6 bases). This CDR3 region has 14 residues. The V end lost 4 bases, the J end lost 4 bases, and 10 bases lay between the germline ends. From germline, CDR1 is ENHRY and CDR2 SYGVKD. The CDR3 coding sequence is TGTGCCATCAGTGCTGGGACTCCCACCGGGGAGCTGTTTTTT. This sequence encodes CAISAGTPTGELFF.

A few counts support this clone. This CDR3 reads CASSLAGTNRESREKLFF. DNA for the CDR3: TGTGCCAGCAGCTTAGCGGGCACGAACAGGGAATCAAGGGAAAAACTGTTTTTT. The V gene is TRBV7-9, the J gene TRBJ1-4, with D possibly TRBD1 on 6 matching bases. The CDR3 spans 18 residues. V was clipped by 0 bases and J by 8 bases, with 22 bases between them. Germline CDR1 and CDR2: SEHNR and FQNEAQ (reference sequence).

The CDR3 nucleotides are TGTGCCAGCAGCTTAGCGAGACTAGCTGGACGTTCCGAGCAGTACTTC. This sequence encodes CASSLARLAGRSEQYF. The chain has TRBV7-2 and TRBJ2-7; 7 bases are a match to TRBD2. This CDR3 is 16 amino acids long. CDR1 is SGHTA, CDR2 FQGNSA, per germline. Trimming removed 0 bases from V and 6 bases from J; junction bases left unmatched: 11.

This chain links TRBV6-4 with TRBJ2-1; TRBD1 matches at 8 bases. Germline values: CDR1 MRHNA, CDR2 SNTAGT. CDR3 length: 16 residues. The V gene end was trimmed by 0 bases and the J gene end by 4 bases; junction bases not matched to a gene: 5. In DNA form, the CDR3 reads TGTGCCAGCAGTGACTCGAGGCGACAGGGGTACAATGAGCAGTTCTTC. This sequence encodes CASSDSRRQGYNEQFF.

The chain joins TRBV28 to TRBJ2-1, with D possibly being TRBD2 (5 bases). CDR1 is MDHEN, CDR2 SYDVKM, per germline. The V and J ends lost 4 bases and 6 bases respectively, with 22 bases between them. This CDR3 contains 17 residues. The DNA for the CDR3 is TGTGCCAGCAGTTCTACTTTTAGCGTAATTGGGTCCAATGAGCAGTTCTTC. Its translation: CASSSTFSVIGSNEQFF.

This clone was seen many times. The sample holds other DNA sequences that translate to the same CDR3. The chain links TRBV5-1 to TRBJ1-1, with 7 bases that match TRBD1. V was pared by 3 bases and J by 5 bases, with 7 bases of the junction left unmatched. There are 14 residues in the CDR3. Germline V gives CDR1 SGHRS, CDR2 YFSETQ. The CDR3 DNA follows: TGCGCCAGCAGCTCTGAACAGGGGAGGACTGAAGCTTTCTTT. Its translation is CASSSEQGRTEAFF. The full variable domain, its missing parts supplied by reference TRBV5-1 and TRBJ1-1, is KAGVTQTPRYLIKTRGQQVTLSCSPISGHRSVSWYQQTPGQGLQFLFEYFSETQRNKGNFPGRFSGRQFSNSRSEMNVSTLELGDSALYLCASSSEQGRTEAFFGQGTRLTVV.

V usage is TRBV10-3 and J usage is TRBJ2-7; TRBD1 aligns across 7 bases. In germline, CDR1 is ENHRY, CDR2 SYGVKD. V shed 6 bases, J shed 2 bases, and the junction held 10 bases outside the gene matches. The CDR3 runs to 15 residues. The CDR3: CAIRTQGEETYEQYF. Here the CDR3 DNA reads TGTGCCATCAGGACCCAGGGGGAAGAGACCTACGAGCAGTACTTC.

The table lists this clone with a count of one. The chain has TRBV10-3 and TRBJ2-1, with 7 bases that match TRBD1. The CDR3 runs 12 residues. The junction had 1 base not matched to a gene; V was cut back by 6 bases and J by 5 bases. Germline-derived CDR1 and CDR2 are ENHRY and SYGVKD. The CDR3 spells CAISGQDNEQFF. The CDR3 coding sequence is TGTGCCATCAGCGGACAGGACAATGAGCAGTTCTTC.

This clone has a handful of counts. The chain links TRBV5-1 to TRBJ2-6; no definite D call. Germline lookup yields CDR1 SGHRS and CDR2 YFSETQ. The CDR3 has 16 amino acids. The V end was cut by 1 base, the J end by 1 base, with 9 bases between. The CDR3 DNA follows: TGCGCCAGCAGCTTGCCCGAAACATCTGGGGCCAACGTCCTGACTTTC. Protein: CASSLPETSGANVLTF.

CDR3 in DNA: TGTGCCAGCAGTTTGGACCGTCGGGGATCGGTGGGCAATCAGCCCCAGCATTTT. As protein: CASSLDRRGSVGNQPQHF. The gene calls are TRBV28 and TRBJ1-5; D gene uncertain. Germline V gives CDR1 MDHEN, CDR2 SYDVKM. Trimming removed 3 bases at V and 2 bases at J, with 20 bases between. This CDR3 has 18 residues.

This clone was seen more than once but under ten times. The V gene is TRBV19, the J gene TRBJ2-6; D is perhaps TRBD1 (5 bases). Trimming shortened V by 6 bases and J by 2 bases, and 8 bases separated the two germline ends. CDR1 is LNHDA and CDR2 is SQIVND in the germline V gene (reference sequence). CDR3 length: 14 residues. The CDR3 nucleotides are TGTGCCAGTAGAGACAGCCCTGGGGCCAACGTCCTGACTTTC. It yields the protein CASRDSPGANVLTF.

V gene TRBV5-6 combines with J gene TRBJ1-5, with D hard to call. Trimming cost V 2 bases and J 6 bases, with 9 bases left between them. Germline V gives CDR1 SGHDT, CDR2 YYEEEE. CDR3 length: 13 residues. The CDR3 nucleotides are TGTGCCAGCAGCTTATCGGGTCTTCAGCCCCAGCATTTT. Amino acid sequence: CASSLSGLQPQHF.

The chain links TRBV12-5 to TRBJ2-7; 7 bases align to TRBD2. The CDR3 runs 15 residues. CDR1 and CDR2 from the germline V gene are LGHNT and FRNRAP. V gave up 3 bases and J gave up 1 base; unmatched junction bases: 6. For the CDR3, the DNA is TGTGCTAGTGGTTTTGGGGAGGGCGTTTCCTACGAGCAGTACTTC. Protein sequence: CASGFGEGVSYEQYF.

The chain is built from TRBV9 and TRBJ2-3; the D gene is possibly TRBD1 (5 bases). Germline CDR1 SGDLS, CDR2 YYNGEE. V lost 2 bases and J 4 bases, leaving 8 bases between the germline ends. The CDR3 has 13 residues. CDR3 coding DNA: TGTGCCAGCAGCGTCGACAGTGCAGATACGCAGTATTTT. It is translated as CASSVDSADTQYF.